This record covers a single T cell receptor (beta chain). Here immunoSEQ multiplex PCR was the method, and the copy in TCRdb shows in-frame clones only, minus some. This sample carries about 22,000 clones, 70% to 90% of them seen once, and the ten largest clones take about 4.4%. The CDR3 consists of 15 residues. V was cut by 6 bases and J by 8 bases, with 19 bases left in between. In germline, CDR1 is KGHSH, CDR2 LQKENI. The data stem from a study of T cells in narcolepsy. V gene TRBV18 combines with J gene TRBJ2-2; D is possibly TRBD1 or TRBD2 (5 bases each). Input material: memory (CD45RA-) CD4+ T cells from blood. The receptor comes from a human donor in good health. CDR3 DNA: TGTGCCAGCTCCCAGGGACCGTCGAGTGAAGGGGAGCTGTTTTTT. It encodes CASSQGPSSEGELFF.